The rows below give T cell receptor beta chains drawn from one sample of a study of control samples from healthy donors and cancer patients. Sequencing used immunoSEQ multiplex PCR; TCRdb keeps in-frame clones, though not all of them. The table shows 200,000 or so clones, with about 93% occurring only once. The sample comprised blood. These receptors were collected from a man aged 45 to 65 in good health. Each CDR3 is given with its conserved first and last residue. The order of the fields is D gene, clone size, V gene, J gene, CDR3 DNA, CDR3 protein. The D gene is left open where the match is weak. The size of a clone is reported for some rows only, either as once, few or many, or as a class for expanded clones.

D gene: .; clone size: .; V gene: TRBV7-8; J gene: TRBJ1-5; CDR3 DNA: TGTGCCAGCAGCGCTGGGGTAGGGGTTAATCAGCCCCAGCATTTT; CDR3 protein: CASSAGVGVNQPQHF
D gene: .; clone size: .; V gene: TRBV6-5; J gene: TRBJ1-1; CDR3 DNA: TGTGCCAGCAGTCAGGGTATGGGGGGCACTGAAGCTTTCTTT; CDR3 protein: CASSQGMGGTEAFF
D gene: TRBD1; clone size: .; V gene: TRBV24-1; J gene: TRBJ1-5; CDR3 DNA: TGTGCCACCAGTGCAGGGGGTAATCAGCCCCAGCATTTT; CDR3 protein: CATSAGGNQPQHF
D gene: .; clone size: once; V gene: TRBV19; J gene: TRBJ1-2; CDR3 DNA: TGTGCCAGTAGCTCCCAGGGTTCGTATGGCTACACCTTC; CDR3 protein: CASSSQGSYGYTF
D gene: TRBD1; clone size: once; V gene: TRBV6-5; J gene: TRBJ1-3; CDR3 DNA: TGTGCCAGCAGGCGGGACAGCTTGTCTGGAAACACCATATATTTT; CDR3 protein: CASRRDSLSGNTIYF
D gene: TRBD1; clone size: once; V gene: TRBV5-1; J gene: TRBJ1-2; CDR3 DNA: TGCGCCAGCAGCGAGCAGGGGGCTCGGGGCTACACCTTC; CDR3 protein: CASSEQGARGYTF
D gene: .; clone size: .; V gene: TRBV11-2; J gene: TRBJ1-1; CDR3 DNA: TGTGCCACGGCAGATGGGGAAACTGAAGCTTTCTTT; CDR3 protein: CATADGETEAFF
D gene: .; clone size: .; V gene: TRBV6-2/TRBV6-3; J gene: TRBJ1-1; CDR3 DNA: TGTGCCAGCAGTTACAGGGTTGGTGAAGCTTTCTTT; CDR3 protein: CASSYRVGEAFF
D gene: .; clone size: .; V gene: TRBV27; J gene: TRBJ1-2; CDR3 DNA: TGTGCCAGCAGTTTGAGGTGGGGGGCCCTCTCCTTATATGGCTACACCTTC; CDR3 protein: CASSLRWGALSLYGYTF
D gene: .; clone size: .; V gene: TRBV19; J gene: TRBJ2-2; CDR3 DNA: TGTGCCAGTAGCTCCCAGGGGGGGGTGGACGGGGAGCTGTTTTTT; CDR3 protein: CASSSQGGVDGELFF
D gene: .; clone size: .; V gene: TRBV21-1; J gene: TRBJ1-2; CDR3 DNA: TGTGCCAGCAGCATGCAGCCCCCCGGGACAGGGGGTTGGGGCTACACCTTC; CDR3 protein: CASSMQPPGTGGWGYTF
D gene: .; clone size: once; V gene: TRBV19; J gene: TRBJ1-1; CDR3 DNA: TGTGCCAGTAGTGATCGACAGATAGAAGCTTTCTTT; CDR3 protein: CASSDRQIEAFF
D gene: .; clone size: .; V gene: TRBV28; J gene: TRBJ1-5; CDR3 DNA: TGTGCCAGCAGTTTGGGCACGTCCCGCAATCAGCCCCAGCATTTT; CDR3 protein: CASSLGTSRNQPQHF
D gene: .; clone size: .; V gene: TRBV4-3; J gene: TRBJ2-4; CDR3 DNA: TGCGCCAGCAGCGTTCTACAGGGACCCAAAAACATTCAGTACTTC; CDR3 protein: CASSVLQGPKNIQYF
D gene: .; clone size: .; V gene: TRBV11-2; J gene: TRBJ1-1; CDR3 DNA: TGTGCCAGCAGCTTGGCCGGACAGCTGAACACTGAAGCTTTCTTT; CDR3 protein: CASSLAGQLNTEAFF
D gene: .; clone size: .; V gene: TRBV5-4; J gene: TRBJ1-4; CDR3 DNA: TGTGCCAGCAGCTTGGCCCGGGACGGAGATGAAAAACTGTTTTTT; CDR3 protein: CASSLARDGDEKLFF
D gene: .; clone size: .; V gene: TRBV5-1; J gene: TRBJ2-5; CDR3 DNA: TGCGCCAGCAGCCCGGTGGGACGGTACCAAGAGACCCAGTACTTC; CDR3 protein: CASSPVGRYQETQYF
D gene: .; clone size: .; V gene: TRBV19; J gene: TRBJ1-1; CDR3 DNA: TGTGCCAGTAGTCCTGGGACAACCCGGTGGGTGGCTGAAGCTTTCTTT; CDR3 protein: CASSPGTTRWVAEAFF
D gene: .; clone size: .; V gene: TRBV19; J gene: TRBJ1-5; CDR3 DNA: TGTGCCAGTAGTATTGGTGCGTCTCTGGGATCCAATCAGCCCCAGCATTTT; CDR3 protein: CASSIGASLGSNQPQHF
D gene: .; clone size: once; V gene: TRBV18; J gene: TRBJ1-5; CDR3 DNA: TGTGCCAGCTCAAAGGACGGAAGCAATCAGCCCCAGCATTTT; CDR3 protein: CASSKDGSNQPQHF
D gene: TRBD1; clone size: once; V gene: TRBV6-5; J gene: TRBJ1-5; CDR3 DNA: TGTGCCAGCAGTTACTCGGCAGGGGGAGGTCAGCCCCAGCATTTT; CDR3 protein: CASSYSAGGGQPQHF
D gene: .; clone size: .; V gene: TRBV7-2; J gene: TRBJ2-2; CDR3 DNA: TGTGCCAGCAGCTACCGGTTTGACAACACCGGGGAGCTGTTTTTT; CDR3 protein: CASSYRFDNTGELFF
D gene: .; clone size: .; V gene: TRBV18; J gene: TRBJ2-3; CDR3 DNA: TGTGCCAGCTCACTCATCATGGGGGGTCAAGATACGCAGTATTTT; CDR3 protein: CASSLIMGGQDTQYF
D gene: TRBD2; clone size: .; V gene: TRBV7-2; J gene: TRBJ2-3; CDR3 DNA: TGTGCCAGCAGCATCAGCGGGACTAGCACAGATACGCAGTATTTT; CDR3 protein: CASSISGTSTDTQYF
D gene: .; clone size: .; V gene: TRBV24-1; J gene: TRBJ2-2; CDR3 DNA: TGTGCCACCAGTGACCTTAATTCCGGGGAGCTGTTTTTT; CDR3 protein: CATSDLNSGELFF
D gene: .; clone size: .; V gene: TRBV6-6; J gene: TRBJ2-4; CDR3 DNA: TGTGCCAGCAATCCACGTCTGGGGTCCAAAAACATTCAGTACTTC; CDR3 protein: CASNPRLGSKNIQYF
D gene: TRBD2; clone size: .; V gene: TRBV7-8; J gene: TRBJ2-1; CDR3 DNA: TGTGCCAGCAGCAGAGCGGGGGGGCTAGATGAGCAGTTCTTC; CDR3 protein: CASSRAGGLDEQFF
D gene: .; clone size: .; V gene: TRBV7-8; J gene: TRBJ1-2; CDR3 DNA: TGTGCCAGCAGCTTGAACAGTGGGTCCGTTGGCTACACCTTC; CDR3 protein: CASSLNSGSVGYTF
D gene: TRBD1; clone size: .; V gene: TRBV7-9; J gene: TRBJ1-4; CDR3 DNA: TGTGCCAGCTTCAGACAGGGGAATGAAAAACTGTTTTTT; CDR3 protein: CASFRQGNEKLFF
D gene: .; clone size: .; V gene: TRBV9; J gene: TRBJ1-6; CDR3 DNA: TGTGCCAGCAGCGGTAGCGGGGGGTATAATTCACCCCTCCACTTT; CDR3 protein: CASSGSGGYNSPLHF
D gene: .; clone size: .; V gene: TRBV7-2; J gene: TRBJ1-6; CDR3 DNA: TGTGCCAGCAGCTTGCGGACAAGCTCCTATAATTCACCCCTCCACTTT; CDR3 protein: CASSLRTSSYNSPLHF
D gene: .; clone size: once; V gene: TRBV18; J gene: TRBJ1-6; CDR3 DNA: TGTGCCAGCTCACCAGGACCGGCAGACTATTCACCCCTCCACTTT; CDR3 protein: CASSPGPADYSPLHF
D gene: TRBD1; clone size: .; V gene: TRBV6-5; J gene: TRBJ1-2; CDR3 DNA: TGTGCCAGCACTGCAACCGGACAGGGGTTAAGTGGCTACACCTTC; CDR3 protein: CASTATGQGLSGYTF
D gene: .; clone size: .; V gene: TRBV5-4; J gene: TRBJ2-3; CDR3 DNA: TGTGCCAGCAGCTTGGACACAGATACGCAGTATTTT; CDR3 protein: CASSLDTDTQYF
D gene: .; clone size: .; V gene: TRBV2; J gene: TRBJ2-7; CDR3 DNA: TGTGCCAGCACCGGAGGGGGGGGTCCCTACGAGCAGTACTTC; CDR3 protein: CASTGGGGPYEQYF
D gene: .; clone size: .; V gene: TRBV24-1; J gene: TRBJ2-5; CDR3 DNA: TGTGCCACCTCAAGAAGGGGGTGGGAGACCCAGTACTTC; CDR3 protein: CATSRRGWETQYF
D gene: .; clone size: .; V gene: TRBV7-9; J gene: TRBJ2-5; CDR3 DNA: TGTGCCAGCAGCTTTTTCCCCAAAGAGACCCAGTACTTC; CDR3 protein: CASSFFPKETQYF
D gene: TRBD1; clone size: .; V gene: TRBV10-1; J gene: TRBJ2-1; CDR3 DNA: TGCGCCAGCAGCCTGGGACAGTACAATGAGCAGTTCTTC; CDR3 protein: CASSLGQYNEQFF
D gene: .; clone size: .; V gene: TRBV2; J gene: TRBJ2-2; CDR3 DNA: TGTGCCAGCAACCTCGGGGGGCTCGGCACCGGGGAGCTGTTTTTT; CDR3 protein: CASNLGGLGTGELFF
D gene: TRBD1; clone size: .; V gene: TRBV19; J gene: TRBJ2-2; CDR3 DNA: TGTGCCAGTAGTATCTCGGACAGGCCTAACACCGGGGAGCTGTTTTTT; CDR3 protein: CASSISDRPNTGELFF
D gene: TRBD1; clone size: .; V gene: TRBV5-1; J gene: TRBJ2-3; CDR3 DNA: TGCGCCAGCAGCAGGACAGGGGGCGGCCCAGATACGCAGTATTTT; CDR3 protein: CASSRTGGGPDTQYF
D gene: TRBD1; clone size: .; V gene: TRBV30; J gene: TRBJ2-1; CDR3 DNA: TGTGCCTGGAACCGGGACAGGGGGTACAATGAGCAGTTCTTC; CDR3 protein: CAWNRDRGYNEQFF
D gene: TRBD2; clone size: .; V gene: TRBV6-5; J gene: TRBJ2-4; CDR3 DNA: TGTGCCAGCAGCTCTCTAGCGGGGGTCAAAAACATTCAGTACTTC; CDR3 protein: CASSSLAGVKNIQYF
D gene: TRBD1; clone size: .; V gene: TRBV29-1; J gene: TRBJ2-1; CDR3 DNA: TGCAGCGTCAGTCCAGGGGGCGATGAGCAGTTCTTC; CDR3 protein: CSVSPGGDEQFF
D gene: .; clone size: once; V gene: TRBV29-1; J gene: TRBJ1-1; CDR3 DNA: TGCAGCGTTGATAAGGGGGCTGAAGCTTTCTTT; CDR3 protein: CSVDKGAEAFF
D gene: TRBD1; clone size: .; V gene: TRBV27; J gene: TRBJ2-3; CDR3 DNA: TGTGCCAGCAGTTCAGGGGGATTCTCCACAGATACGCAGTATTTT; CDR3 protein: CASSSGGFSTDTQYF
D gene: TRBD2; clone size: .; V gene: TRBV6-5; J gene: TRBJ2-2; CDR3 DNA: TGTGCCAGCTTACTCCGTGGGGGGGCCGGGGAGCTGTTTTTT; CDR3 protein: CASLLRGGAGELFF
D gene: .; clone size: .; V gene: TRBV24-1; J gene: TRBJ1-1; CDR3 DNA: TGTGCCACCAGTGATTGGGGGAAAACTGAAGCTTTCTTT; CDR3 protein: CATSDWGKTEAFF
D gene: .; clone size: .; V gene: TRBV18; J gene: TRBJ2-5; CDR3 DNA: TGTGCCAGCTCACCACCCCAAGAGACCCAGTACTTC; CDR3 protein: CASSPPQETQYF
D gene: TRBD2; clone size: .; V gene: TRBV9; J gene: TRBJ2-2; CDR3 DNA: TGTGCCAGCAGCGTAAGGCTAGCGGGGGGCCGGGCGAACACCGGGGAGCTGTTTTTT; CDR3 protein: CASSVRLAGGRANTGELFF
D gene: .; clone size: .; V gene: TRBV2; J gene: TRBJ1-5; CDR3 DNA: TGTGCCAGCAGGGGAGAAGGGCATCAGCCCCAGCATTTT; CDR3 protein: CASRGEGHQPQHF
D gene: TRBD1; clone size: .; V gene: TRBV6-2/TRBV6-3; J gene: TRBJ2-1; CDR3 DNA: TGTGCCAGCAGTTCCCTGAGAAGGGGGCGCGATGAGCAGTTCTTC; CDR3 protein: CASSSLRRGRDEQFF
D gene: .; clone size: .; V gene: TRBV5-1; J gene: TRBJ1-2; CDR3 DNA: TGCGCCAGCAGCCCCGACTTCAGGGGCTACACCTTC; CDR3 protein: CASSPDFRGYTF
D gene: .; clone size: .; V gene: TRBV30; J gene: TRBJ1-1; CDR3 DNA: TGTGCCTGGGGCCCAACCCACCGACAGGACACTGAAGCTTTCTTT; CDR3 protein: CAWGPTHRQDTEAFF
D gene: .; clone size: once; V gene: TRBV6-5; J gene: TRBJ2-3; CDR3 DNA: TGTGCCAGCAGTTACGTTGGGCTAGCCACAGATACGCAGTATTTT; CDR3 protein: CASSYVGLATDTQYF